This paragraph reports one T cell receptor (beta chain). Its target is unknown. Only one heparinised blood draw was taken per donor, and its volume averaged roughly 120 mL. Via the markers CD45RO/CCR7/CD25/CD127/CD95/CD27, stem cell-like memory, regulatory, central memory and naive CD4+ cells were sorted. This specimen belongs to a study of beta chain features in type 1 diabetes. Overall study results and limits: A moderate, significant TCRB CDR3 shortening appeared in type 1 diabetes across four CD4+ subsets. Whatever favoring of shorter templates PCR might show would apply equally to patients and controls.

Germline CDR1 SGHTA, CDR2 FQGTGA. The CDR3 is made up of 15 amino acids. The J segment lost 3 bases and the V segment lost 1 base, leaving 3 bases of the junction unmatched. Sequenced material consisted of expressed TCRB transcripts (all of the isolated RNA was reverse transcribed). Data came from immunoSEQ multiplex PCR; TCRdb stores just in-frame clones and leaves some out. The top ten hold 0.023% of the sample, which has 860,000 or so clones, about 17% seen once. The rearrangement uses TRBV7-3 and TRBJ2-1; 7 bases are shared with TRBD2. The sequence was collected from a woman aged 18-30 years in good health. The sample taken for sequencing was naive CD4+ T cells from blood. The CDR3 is CASSLIGTIYNEQFF. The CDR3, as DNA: TGTGCCAGCAGCTTAATAGGGACTATCTACAATGAGCAGTTCTTC.